The 8 T cell receptor beta chains in this list originate from one sample, sequenced in a study of blood T cell repertoires in COVID-19 (TCRdb year 2020). The library was generated by the immunoSEQ multiplex PCR assay. Drawn from immuneACCESS, this table holds only the in-frame rearrangements with V and J called that TCRdb kept. Clones are partly lost; checked studies trace under half to an unresolved V gene and leave the rest unexplained. The sample data list roughly 200,000 clones, and 80% to 90% of these were observed just once. More than 2.5% of the sample rests with the top ten. Sequenced input: peripheral blood. The receptors shown here come from a man in his fifties or sixties with acute or convalescent COVID-19.

The rearrangement joins TRBV7-9 to TRBJ2-7; 7 positions match TRBD1. Trimming removed 5 bases from V and 2 bases from J; junction bases left unmatched: 15. The germline V gene has CDR1 SEHNR and CDR2 FQNEAQ (reference sequence). The CDR3 is made up of 17 amino acids. CDR3 nucleotide sequence: TGTGCCAGCAGCACAAAAGGGACAGCCCATCGAACCTACGAGCAGTACTTC. Residues: CASSTKGTAHRTYEQYF. The whole variable domain, filled in from reference TRBV7-9 and TRBJ2-7, reads DTGVSQNPRHKITKRGQNVTFRCDPISEHNRLYWYRQTLGQGPEFLTYFQNEAQLEKSRLLSDRFSAERPKGSFSTLEIQRTEQGDSAMYLCASSTKGTAHRTYEQYFGPGTRLTVT.

V and J are TRBV5-1 and TRBJ2-3; 10 bases are a match to TRBD2. Losses at the gene ends were 2 bases for V and 3 bases for J; bases not matched to a gene: 3. Germline CDR1 is SGHRS and CDR2 is YFSETQ. This CDR3 has 15 amino acids. The DNA of the CDR3 is TGCGCCAGCAGCTTAGCGGGAGGGCTGACAGATACGCAGTATTTT. Translation: CASSLAGGLTDTQYF.

The rearrangement uses TRBV2 and TRBJ1-2; 8 nucleotides line up with TRBD1. From germline, CDR1 is SNHLY and CDR2 FYNNEI. V trimming: 4 bases; J trimming: 2 bases; junction bases outside the gene matches: 0. CDR3 size: 13 residues. This CDR3 reads CASSGTGNYGYTF. CDR3 in DNA: TGTGCCAGCAGTGGGACAGGGAACTATGGCTACACCTTC.

V usage is TRBV6-5 and J usage is TRBJ1-3; no clear D. Per the germline V gene, CDR1 is MNHEY and CDR2 is SVGAGI. Trimming stripped 6 bases from V and 0 bases from J, with 6 bases between. CDR3 length: 13 residues. The CDR3 nucleotides read TGTGCCAGCAGCCTAGTCTCTGGAAACACCATATATTTT. Residues: CASSLVSGNTIYF.

CDR3 residues: CASSSGLATDTQYF. The DNA for the CDR3 is TGCGCCAGCAGCTCCGGACTAGCCACAGATACGCAGTATTTT. The J gene is TRBJ2-3, the V gene TRBV5-1; 8 bases align to TRBD2. Per germline, CDR1 SGHRS and CDR2 YFSETQ. With V trimmed by 3 bases and J by 2 bases, 2 bases remained unmatched. There are 14 residues in the CDR3.

This chain connects TRBV15 to TRBJ2-6; TRBD1 aligns across 8 bases. This CDR3 region has 19 residues. Unmatched junction bases numbered 8, after V lost 1 base and J lost 0 bases. The germline gives CDR1 LNHNV, CDR2 YYDKDF (reference sequence). The CDR3 sequence: CATSRGRTGFNSGANVLTF. Written as DNA, the CDR3 is TGTGCCACCAGCAGAGGACGGACAGGGTTCAACTCTGGGGCCAACGTCCTGACTTTC. The variable domain in full, completed from reference TRBV15 and TRBJ2-6, reads DAMVIQNPRYQVTQFGKPVTLSCSQTLNHNVMYWYQQKSSQAPKLLFHYYDKDFNNEADTPDNFQSRRPNTSFCFLDIRSPGLGDTAMYLCATSRGRTGFNSGANVLTFGAGSRLTVL.

The rearrangement uses TRBV7-9 and TRBJ2-7; 8 bases line up with TRBD2. With V trimmed by 1 base and J by 5 bases, 4 bases remained unmatched. The CDR3 contains 14 residues. Per germline, CDR1 SEHNR and CDR2 FQNEAQ (reference sequence). The CDR3 here is CASSLVAGSHEQYF. For the CDR3, the DNA is TGTGCCAGCAGCTTAGTAGCGGGGAGCCACGAGCAGTACTTC.

The CDR3 bases are TGTGCCAGCACCTCGCAGGGGGGAACCGGGGAGCTGTTTTTT. It encodes CASTSQGGTGELFF. The chain has TRBV27 and TRBJ2-2; D possibly corresponds to TRBD1 (7 bases). The CDR3 has 14 amino acids. Germline assignment: CDR1 MNHEY and CDR2 SMNVEV (reference sequence). The V end was cut by 7 bases, the J end by 5 bases, with 14 bases between.